This T cell receptor (beta chain) originates from a study of T-cell memory formation after mild COVID-19. A few counts support this clonotype. This CDR3 has 15 amino acids. Germline V gene lookup returns CDR1 KGHDR and CDR2 SFDVKD. Trimming removed 4 bases from V and 6 bases from J, with 14 bases in between. MiXCR was run by TCRdb on the 5' RACE reads, yielding one entry per CDR3 protein. There are about 110,000 distinct CDR3 sequences in the sample; 15% to 20% occur only once, and 25% to 30% lies in the top ten. The V and J genes are TRBV24-1 and TRBJ2-2, with D possibly matching TRBD1 (6 bases). This receptor was taken from an adult woman who had mild COVID-19 (a few samples of this study predate the infection). Cell type and time point are not known. Source material: PBMCs or a T cell subset sorted from them (not recorded which). The CDR3 DNA follows: TGTGCCACCAGTGACTATTCAGGGGAAGCCGGGGAGCTGTTTTTT. This codes for CATSDYSGEAGELFF.